This record concerns one T cell receptor beta chain sequence. The antigen it binds to is not known. No base quality values were provided; no much bigger clone lies one nucleotide off. This specimen belongs to a study of T cell changes during pregnancy in multiple sclerosis (dated by TCRdb to the late 2010s). As for the study more broadly: In women with multiple sclerosis, the researchers looked at how the T cell repertoire shifted as pregnancy progressed.

Libraries were built with the immunoSEQ multiplex PCR assay. Not all clones reach the TCRdb copy of this immuneACCESS table, which keeps in-frame sequences only. Checked studies attribute under half of the gap to unresolved V genes and leave the rest unexplained. This sample has tens of thousands of clones in its table, and 85% to 95% of those were observed once. 2% of the sample goes to the ten largest clones. Between the V and J ends, shortened by 0 bases and 3 bases respectively, the junction contains 8 bases. The CDR3, cysteine through phenylalanine, is 14 amino acids long. The read is trimmed to its CDR3 DNA, 42 bases read in frame from base 1. CDR1 and CDR2 were assigned from the germline V gene as SGHRS and YFSETQ.

The rearrangement joined TRBV5-1 to TRBJ2-3, with no confidently assigned D gene. This specimen consisted of peripheral blood, obtained in the third trimester of pregnancy. The clonotype comes from a female donor in good health, enrolled as a control in a pregnancy study. The CDR3 in this case is CASSLVPPTDTQYF. In nucleotide form, the sequence is TGCGCCAGCAGCTTGGTCCCCCCTACAGATACGCAGTATTTT.